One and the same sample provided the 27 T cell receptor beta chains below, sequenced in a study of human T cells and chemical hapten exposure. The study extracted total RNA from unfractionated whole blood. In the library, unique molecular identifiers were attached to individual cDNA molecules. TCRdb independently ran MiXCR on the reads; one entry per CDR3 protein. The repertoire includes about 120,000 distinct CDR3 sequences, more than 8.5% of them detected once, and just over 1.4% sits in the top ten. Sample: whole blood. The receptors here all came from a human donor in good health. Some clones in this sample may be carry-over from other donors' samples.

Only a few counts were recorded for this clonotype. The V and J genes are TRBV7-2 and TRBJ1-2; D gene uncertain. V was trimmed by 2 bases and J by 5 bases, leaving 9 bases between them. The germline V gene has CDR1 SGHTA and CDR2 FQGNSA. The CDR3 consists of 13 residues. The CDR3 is CASSLHAQYGYTF. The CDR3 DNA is TGTGCCAGCAGCTTACACGCTCAGTATGGCTACACCTTC.

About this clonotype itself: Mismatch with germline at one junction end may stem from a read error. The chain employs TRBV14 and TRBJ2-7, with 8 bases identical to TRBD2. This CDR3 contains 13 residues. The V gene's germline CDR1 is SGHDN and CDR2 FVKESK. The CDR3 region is CARSPRTSNEQYF. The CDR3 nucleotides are TGTGCCAGGAGCCCAAGGACTAGCAACGAGCAGTACTTC.

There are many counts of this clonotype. The CDR3: CASSRTYEQYF. In nucleotides, the CDR3 is TGTGCCAGCAGCCGGACCTACGAGCAGTACTTC. The chain carries TRBV12-3 or TRBV12-4 and TRBJ2-7; D unresolved. CDR3 length: 11 amino acids. V was cut by 6 bases and J by 2 bases, with 5 bases left in between.

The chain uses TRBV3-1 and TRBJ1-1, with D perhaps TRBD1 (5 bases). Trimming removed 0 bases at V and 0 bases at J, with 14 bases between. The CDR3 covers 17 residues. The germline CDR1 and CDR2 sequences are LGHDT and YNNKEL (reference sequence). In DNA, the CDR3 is TGTGCCAGCAGCCAAGATGGGGCCCGACCAATGAACACTGAAGCTTTCTTT. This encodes CASSQDGARPMNTEAFF.

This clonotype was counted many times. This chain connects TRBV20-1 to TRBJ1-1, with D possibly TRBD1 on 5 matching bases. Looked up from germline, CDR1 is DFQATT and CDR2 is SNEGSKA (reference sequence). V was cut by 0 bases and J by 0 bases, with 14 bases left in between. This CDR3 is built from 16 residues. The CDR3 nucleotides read TGCAGTGCTAGAGATCGGGGGGTGGGCCTGAACACTGAAGCTTTCTTT. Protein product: CSARDRGVGLNTEAFF.

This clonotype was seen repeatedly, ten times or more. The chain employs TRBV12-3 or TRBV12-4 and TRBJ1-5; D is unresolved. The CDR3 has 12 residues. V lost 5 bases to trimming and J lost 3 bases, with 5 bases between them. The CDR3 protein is CASSPDNQPQHF. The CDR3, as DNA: TGTGCCAGCAGTCCCGACAATCAGCCCCAGCATTTT.

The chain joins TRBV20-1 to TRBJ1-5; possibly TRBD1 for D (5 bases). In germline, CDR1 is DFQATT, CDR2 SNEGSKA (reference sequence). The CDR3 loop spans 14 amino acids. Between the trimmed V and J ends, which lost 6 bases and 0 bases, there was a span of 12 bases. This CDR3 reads CSARESGSNQPQHF. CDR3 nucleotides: TGCAGTGCCAGGGAGTCCGGTAGCAATCAGCCCCAGCATTTT.

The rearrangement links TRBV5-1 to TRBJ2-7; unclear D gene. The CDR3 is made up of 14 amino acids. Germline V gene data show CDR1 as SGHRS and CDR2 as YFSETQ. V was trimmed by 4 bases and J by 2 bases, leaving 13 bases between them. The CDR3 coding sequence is TGCGCCAGCAGCCCGGCAGGTTGGGCCTACGAGCAGTACTTC. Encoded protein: CASSPAGWAYEQYF.

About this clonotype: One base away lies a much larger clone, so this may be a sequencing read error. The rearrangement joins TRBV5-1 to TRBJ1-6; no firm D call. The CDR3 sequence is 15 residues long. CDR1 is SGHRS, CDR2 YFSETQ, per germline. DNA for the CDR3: TGCGCCAGCAGCTTGGACGATGTCGGCCATTCACCCCTCCGCTTT. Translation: CASSLDDVGHSPLRF.

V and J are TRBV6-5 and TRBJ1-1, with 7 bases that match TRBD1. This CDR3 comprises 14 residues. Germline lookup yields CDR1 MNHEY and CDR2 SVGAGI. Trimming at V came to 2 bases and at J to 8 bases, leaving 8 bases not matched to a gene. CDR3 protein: CASSYRTGEAEAFF. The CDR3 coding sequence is TGTGCCAGCAGTTACCGAACAGGGGAAGCCGAAGCTTTCTTT.

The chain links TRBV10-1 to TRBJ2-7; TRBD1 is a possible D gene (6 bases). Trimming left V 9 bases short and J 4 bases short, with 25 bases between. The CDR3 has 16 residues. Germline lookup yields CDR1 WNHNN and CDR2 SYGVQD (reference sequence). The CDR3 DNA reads TGCGCCAGGAGACAGGAATACATCCGGGGCTGGTACGAGCAGTACTTC. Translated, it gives CARRQEYIRGWYEQYF.

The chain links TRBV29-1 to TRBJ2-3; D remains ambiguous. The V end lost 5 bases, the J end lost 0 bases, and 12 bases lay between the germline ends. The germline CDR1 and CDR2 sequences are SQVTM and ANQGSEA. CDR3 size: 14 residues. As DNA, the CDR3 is TGCAGCGTTTATAGCTCCTCTAGCACAGATACGCAGTATTTT. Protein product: CSVYSSSSTDTQYF.

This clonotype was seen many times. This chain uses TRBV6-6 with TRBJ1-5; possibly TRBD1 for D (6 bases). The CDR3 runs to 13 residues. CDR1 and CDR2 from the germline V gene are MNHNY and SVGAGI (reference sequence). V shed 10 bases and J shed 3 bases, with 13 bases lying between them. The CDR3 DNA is TGTGCCACCCAGGACAGTGTCAATCAGCCCCAGCATTTT. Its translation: CATQDSVNQPQHF.

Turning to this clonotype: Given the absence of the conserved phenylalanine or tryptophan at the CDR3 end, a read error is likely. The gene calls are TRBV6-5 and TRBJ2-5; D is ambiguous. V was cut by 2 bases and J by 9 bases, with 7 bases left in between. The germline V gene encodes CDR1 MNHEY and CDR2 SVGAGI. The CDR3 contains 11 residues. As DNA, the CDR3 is TGTGCCAGCAGTTACGGTCTAGCCCAGTACTCC. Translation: CASSYGLAQYS.

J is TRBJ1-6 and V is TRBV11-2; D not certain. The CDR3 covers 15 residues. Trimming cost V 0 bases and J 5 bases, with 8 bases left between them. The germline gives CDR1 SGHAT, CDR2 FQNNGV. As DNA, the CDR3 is TGTGCCAGCAGCTTAGATTTAGGCGATAATTCACCCCTCCACTTT. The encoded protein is CASSLDLGDNSPLHF.

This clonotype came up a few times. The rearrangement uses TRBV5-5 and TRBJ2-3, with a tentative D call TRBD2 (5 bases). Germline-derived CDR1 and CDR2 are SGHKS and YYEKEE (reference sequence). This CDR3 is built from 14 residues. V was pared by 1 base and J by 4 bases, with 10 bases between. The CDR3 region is CASSLRAGADTQYF. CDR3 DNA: TGTGCCAGCAGCTTGCGGGCCGGGGCAGATACGCAGTATTTT.

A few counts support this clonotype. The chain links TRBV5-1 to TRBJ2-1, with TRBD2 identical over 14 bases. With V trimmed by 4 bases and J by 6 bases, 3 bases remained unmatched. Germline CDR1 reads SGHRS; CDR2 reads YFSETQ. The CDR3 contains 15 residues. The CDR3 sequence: CASSAGLAGGNEQFF. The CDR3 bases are TGCGCCAGCAGCGCTGGACTAGCGGGGGGCAATGAGCAGTTCTTC.

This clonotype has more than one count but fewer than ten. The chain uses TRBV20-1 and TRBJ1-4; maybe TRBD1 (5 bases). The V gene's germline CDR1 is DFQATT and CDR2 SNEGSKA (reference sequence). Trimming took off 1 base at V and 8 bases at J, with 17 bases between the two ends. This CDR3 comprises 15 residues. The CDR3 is CSARARDSAREKLFF. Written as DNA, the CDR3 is TGCAGTGCTAGAGCGCGGGACTCAGCACGGGAAAAACTGTTTTTT.

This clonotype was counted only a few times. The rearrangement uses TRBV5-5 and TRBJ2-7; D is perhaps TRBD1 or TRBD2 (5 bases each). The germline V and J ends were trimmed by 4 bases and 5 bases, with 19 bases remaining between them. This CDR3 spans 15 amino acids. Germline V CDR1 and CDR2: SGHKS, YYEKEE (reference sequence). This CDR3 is CASSPIPGTTNEQYF. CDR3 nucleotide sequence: TGTGCCAGCAGCCCAATCCCCGGGACCACGAACGAGCAGTACTTC.

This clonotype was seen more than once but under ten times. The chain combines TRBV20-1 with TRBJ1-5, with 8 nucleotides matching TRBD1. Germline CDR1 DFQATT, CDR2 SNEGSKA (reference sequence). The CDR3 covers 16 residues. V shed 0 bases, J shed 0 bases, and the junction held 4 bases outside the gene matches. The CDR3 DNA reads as TGCAGTGCTAGAGACAGGGGGCTGAGTAGCAATCAGCCCCAGCATTTT. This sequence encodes CSARDRGLSSNQPQHF.

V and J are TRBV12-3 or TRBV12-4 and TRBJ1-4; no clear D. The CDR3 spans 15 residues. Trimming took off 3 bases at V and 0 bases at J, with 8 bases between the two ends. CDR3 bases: TGTGCCAGCAGTTTTAAGGGAACAACTAATGAAAAACTGTTTTTT. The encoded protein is CASSFKGTTNEKLFF.

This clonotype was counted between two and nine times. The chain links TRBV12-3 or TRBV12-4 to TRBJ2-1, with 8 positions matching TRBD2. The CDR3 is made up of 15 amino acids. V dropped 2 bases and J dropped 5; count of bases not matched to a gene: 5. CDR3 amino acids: CASSLWGAGDNEQFF. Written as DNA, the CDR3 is TGTGCCAGCAGTTTATGGGGAGCGGGAGACAATGAGCAGTTCTTC.

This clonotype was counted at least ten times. This CDR3 is CASSLDLFSGNTIYF. The CDR3 DNA sequence: TGTGCCAGCAGCTTAGACCTCTTCTCTGGAAACACCATATATTTT. V and J are TRBV7-2 and TRBJ1-3; no clear D gene. CDR1 is SGHTA, CDR2 FQGNSA, per germline. Trimming removed 1 base from V and 0 bases from J, with 7 bases in between. The length of the CDR3 is 15 residues.

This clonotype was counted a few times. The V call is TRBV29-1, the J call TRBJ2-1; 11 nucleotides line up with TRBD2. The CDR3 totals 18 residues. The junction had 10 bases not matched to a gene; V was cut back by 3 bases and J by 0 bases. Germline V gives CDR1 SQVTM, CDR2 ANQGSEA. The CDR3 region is CSVDGGRTSGLSYNEQFF. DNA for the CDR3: TGCAGCGTTGATGGAGGGAGGACTAGCGGGCTCTCCTACAATGAGCAGTTCTTC.

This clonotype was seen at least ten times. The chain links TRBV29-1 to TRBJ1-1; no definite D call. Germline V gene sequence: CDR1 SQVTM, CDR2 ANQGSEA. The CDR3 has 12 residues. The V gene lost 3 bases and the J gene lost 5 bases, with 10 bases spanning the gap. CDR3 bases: TGCAGCGTTGAGGAGGGCTTGACTGAAGCTTTCTTT. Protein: CSVEEGLTEAFF.

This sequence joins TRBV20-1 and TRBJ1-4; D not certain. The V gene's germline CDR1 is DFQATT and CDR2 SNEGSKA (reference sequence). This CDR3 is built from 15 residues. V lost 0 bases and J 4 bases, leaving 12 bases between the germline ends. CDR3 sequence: CSARDSRVLNEKLFF. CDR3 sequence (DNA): TGCAGTGCTAGAGATTCCCGGGTTCTTAATGAAAAACTGTTTTTT.

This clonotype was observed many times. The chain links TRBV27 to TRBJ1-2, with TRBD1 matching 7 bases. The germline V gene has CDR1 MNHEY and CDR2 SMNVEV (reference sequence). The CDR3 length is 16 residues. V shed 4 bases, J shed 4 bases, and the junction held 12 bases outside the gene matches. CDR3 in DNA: TGTGCCAGCAGTTCTTTCTCCCTGGGGACAGCCTATGGCTACACCTTC. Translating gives CASSSFSLGTAYGYTF.